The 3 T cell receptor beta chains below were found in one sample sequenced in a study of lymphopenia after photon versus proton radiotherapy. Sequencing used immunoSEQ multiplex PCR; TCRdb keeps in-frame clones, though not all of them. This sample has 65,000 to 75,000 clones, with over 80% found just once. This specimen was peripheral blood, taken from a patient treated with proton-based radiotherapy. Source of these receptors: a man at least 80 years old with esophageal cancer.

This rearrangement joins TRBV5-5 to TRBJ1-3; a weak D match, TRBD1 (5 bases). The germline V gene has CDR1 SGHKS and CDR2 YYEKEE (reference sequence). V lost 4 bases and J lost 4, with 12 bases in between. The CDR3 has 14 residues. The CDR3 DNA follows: TGTGCCAGCAGCGCCGGGACGAGAGGAAACACCATATATTTT. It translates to CASSAGTRGNTIYF.

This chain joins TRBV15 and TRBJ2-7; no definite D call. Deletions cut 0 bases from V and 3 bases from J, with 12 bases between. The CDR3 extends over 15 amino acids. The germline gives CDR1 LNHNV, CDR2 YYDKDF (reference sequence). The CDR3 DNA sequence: TGTGCCACCAGCAGAGACTCAATCGGGCGCTACGAGCAGTACTTC. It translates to CATSRDSIGRYEQYF.

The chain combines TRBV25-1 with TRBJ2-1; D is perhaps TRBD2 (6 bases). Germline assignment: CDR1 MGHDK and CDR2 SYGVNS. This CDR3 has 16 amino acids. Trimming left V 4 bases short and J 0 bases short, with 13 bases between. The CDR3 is CASSGRDGSSYNEQFF. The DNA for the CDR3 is TGTGCCAGCAGTGGGAGGGACGGAAGCTCCTACAATGAGCAGTTCTTC.